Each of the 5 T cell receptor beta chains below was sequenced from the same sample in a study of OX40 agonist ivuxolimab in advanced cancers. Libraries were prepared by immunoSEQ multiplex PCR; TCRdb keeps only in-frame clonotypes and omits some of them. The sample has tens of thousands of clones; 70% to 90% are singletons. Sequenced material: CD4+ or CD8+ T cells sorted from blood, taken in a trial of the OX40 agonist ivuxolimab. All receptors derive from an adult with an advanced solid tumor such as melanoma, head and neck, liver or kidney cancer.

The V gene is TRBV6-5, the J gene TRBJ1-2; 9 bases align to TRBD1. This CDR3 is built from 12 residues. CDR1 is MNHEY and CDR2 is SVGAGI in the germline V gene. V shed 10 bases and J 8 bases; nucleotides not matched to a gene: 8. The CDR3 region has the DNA TGTGCCACCTCCCGGGACAGGGAGGGCTACACCTTC. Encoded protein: CATSRDREGYTF.

The CDR3 DNA reads TGTGCCAGCAGTTTATCCTGGGCCCCGGGGAACACCATATATTTT. As protein: CASSLSWAPGNTIYF. The V and J genes are TRBV28 and TRBJ1-3; no reliable D call. Trimming stripped 1 base from V and 7 bases from J, with 14 bases between. The CDR3 loop spans 15 amino acids. From germline, CDR1 is MDHEN and CDR2 SYDVKM.

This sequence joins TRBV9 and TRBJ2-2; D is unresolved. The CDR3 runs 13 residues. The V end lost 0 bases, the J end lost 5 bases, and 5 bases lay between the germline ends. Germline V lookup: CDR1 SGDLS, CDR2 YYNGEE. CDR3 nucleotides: TGTGCCAGCAGCGTAGGGTGGACCGGGGAGCTGTTTTTT. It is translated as CASSVGWTGELFF.

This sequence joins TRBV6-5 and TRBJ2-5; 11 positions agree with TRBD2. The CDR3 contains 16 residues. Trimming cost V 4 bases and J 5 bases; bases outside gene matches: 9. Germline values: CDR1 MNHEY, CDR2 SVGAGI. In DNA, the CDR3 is TGTGCCAGCAGTTCCCCGTCCCTAGCGGGAGGTGAGACCCAGTACTTC. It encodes CASSSPSLAGGETQYF.

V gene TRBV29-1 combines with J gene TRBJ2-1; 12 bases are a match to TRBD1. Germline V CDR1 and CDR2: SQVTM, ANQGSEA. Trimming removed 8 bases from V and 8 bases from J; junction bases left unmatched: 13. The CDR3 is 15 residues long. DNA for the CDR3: TGCAGCACACTCGGGGCGGGACAGGGGGCTTATGAGCAGTTCTTC. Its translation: CSTLGAGQGAYEQFF.